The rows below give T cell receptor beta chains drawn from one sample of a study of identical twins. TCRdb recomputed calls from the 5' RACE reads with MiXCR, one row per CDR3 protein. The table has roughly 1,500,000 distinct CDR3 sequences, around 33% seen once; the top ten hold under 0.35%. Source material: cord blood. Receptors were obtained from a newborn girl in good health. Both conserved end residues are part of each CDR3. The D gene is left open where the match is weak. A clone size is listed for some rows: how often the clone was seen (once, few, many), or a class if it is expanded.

DNA: TGCGCCAGCAGCCAAGATGCGTCAGGGTTCACAGATACGCAGTATTTT; CDR3: CASSQDASGFTDTQYF; D: NA; size: few; J: TRBJ2-3; V: TRBV4-1
DNA: TGTGCCAGCAGTCGGGACACCGGGGAGCTGTTTTTT; CDR3: CASSRDTGELFF; D: NA; size: many; J: TRBJ2-2; V: TRBV28
DNA: TGTGCCAGCAGCTTGCGGATTAGACAGGGGGATTTAGGAGAGACCCAGTACTTC; CDR3: CASSLRIRQGDLGETQYF; D: TRBD1; size: NA; J: TRBJ2-5; V: TRBV7-9
DNA: TGTGCCAGCAGTTCCGGGACAAAAAATTCACCCCTCCACTTT; CDR3: CASSSGTKNSPLHF; D: NA; size: NA; J: TRBJ1-6; V: TRBV6-5
DNA: TGTGCCACCAGTGATTTGCGACTTCCCTACGAGCAGTACTTC; CDR3: CATSDLRLPYEQYF; D: NA; size: NA; J: TRBJ2-7; V: TRBV24-1
DNA: TGTGCCAGCAGCAAAGTGGGGGTCACAGATACGCAGTATTTT; CDR3: CASSKVGVTDTQYF; D: NA; size: NA; J: TRBJ2-3; V: TRBV12-3/TRBV12-4
DNA: TGTGCCAGCAGTATGCCCTACGAGCAGTACTTC; CDR3: CASSMPYEQYF; D: NA; size: many; J: TRBJ2-7; V: TRBV25-1
DNA: TGTGCCAGCAGTACTCATACAGATACGCAGTATTTT; CDR3: CASSTHTDTQYF; D: NA; size: many; J: TRBJ2-3; V: TRBV4-2
DNA: TGTGCCAGCAGCCACGGACAGATAAGACGGGGGACCCAGTACTTC; CDR3: CASSHGQIRRGTQYF; D: NA; size: NA; J: TRBJ2-5; V: TRBV25-1
DNA: TGTGCCAGCAGCCGACGAGTTCTTAGCACAGATACGCAGTATTTT; CDR3: CASSRRVLSTDTQYF; D: NA; size: NA; J: TRBJ2-3; V: TRBV7-2
DNA: TGTGCCAGCAGCCAACGAGATGGGTGGACTGAAGCTTTCTTT; CDR3: CASSQRDGWTEAFF; D: NA; size: NA; J: TRBJ1-1; V: TRBV4-2
DNA: TGTGCCAGCAGTTTCGAGTATACCTACAATGAGCAGTTCTTC; CDR3: CASSFEYTYNEQFF; D: NA; size: NA; J: TRBJ2-1; V: TRBV12-3/TRBV12-4
DNA: TGCAGCGTCAGGGAGGGGGGCTCTGGAAACACCATATATTTT; CDR3: CSVREGGSGNTIYF; D: NA; size: NA; J: TRBJ1-3; V: TRBV29-1
DNA: TGTGCCAGCAGATCTCAGGGGGCAGATACGCAGTATTTT; CDR3: CASRSQGADTQYF; D: TRBD1; size: few; J: TRBJ2-3; V: TRBV27
DNA: TGTGCCAGCAGCGCGACAGGGGACTATGGCTACACCTTC; CDR3: CASSATGDYGYTF; D: TRBD1; size: many; J: TRBJ1-2; V: TRBV12-3/TRBV12-4
DNA: TGCGCCAGCAGCCAAGATATGTACCAAGAGACCCAGTACTTC; CDR3: CASSQDMYQETQYF; D: NA; size: NA; J: TRBJ2-5; V: TRBV4-1
DNA: TGCAGTGTGTCAGACACTGGGGGCTACGAGCAGTACTTC; CDR3: CSVSDTGGYEQYF; D: NA; size: NA; J: TRBJ2-7; V: TRBV20-1
DNA: TGTGCCACCAGCAGCCGTCTTACCGGGCAGGGCAATCAGCCCCAGCATTTT; CDR3: CATSSRLTGQGNQPQHF; D: NA; size: NA; J: TRBJ1-5; V: TRBV15
DNA: TGCGCCAGCAGCTTGCCGACTAGCGGGGGGGCCTACGAGCAGTACTTC; CDR3: CASSLPTSGGAYEQYF; D: TRBD2; size: NA; J: TRBJ2-7; V: TRBV5-1
DNA: TGTGCCATCAGTGAAGGGGGCAATTCCTACGAGCAGTACTTC; CDR3: CAISEGGNSYEQYF; D: TRBD1; size: many; J: TRBJ2-7; V: TRBV10-3
DNA: TGTGCCAGCAGTTTAGGGTTGGGGGGCTCAGGTGAAAAACTGTTTTTT; CDR3: CASSLGLGGSGEKLFF; D: NA; size: NA; J: TRBJ1-4; V: TRBV12-3/TRBV12-4
DNA: TGTGCCAGCAGCAGACACTACAATGAGCAGTTCTTC; CDR3: CASSRHYNEQFF; D: NA; size: few; J: TRBJ2-1; V: TRBV27
DNA: TGCGCCAGCAGTCACACTAGCGGGAGAGCCACAGATACGCAGTATTTT; CDR3: CASSHTSGRATDTQYF; D: TRBD2; size: NA; J: TRBJ2-3; V: TRBV10-2
DNA: TGTGCCAGCAGTTACTCGAGTAGCGGGAGAGGCAATGAGCAGTTCTTC; CDR3: CASSYSSSGRGNEQFF; D: TRBD2; size: few; J: TRBJ2-1; V: TRBV6-5